The 20 T cell receptor beta chains below all came from one sample that was sequenced in a study of T-cell memory formation after mild COVID-19. In TCRdb, the 5' RACE reads were re-called with MiXCR into one record per CDR3 protein. The repertoire holds more than 300,000 distinct CDR3 sequences, with about an eighth as singletons. The material sequenced was PBMCs or a T cell subset sorted from them (not recorded which). Receptors originate from a man aged 18 to 29 who had mild COVID-19 (a few samples of this study predate the infection). Cell type and time point are not known.

The chain joins TRBV7-9 to TRBJ2-3; TRBD1 agrees at 8 bases. Germline V gene lookup returns CDR1 SEHNR and CDR2 FQNEAQ (reference sequence). J was trimmed by 1 base and V by 4 bases; bases with no gene match: 1. This CDR3 is built from 14 residues. The CDR3 nucleotides read TGTGCCAGCAGCTCACAGGGGGGCACAGATACGCAGTATTTT. This sequence encodes CASSSQGGTDTQYF.

This chain connects TRBV12-3 or TRBV12-4 to TRBJ1-4; weak D call: TRBD1 (6 bases). V gave up 3 bases and J gave up 3 bases, with 8 bases separating them. This CDR3 contains 14 residues. CDR3 nucleotides: TGTGCCAGCAGTTTCGCAGGGGCTAATGAAAAACTGTTTTTT. It specifies CASSFAGANEKLFF.

There are a few counts of this clonotype. This chain links TRBV7-8 with TRBJ1-4; D is perhaps TRBD1 (5 bases). Trimming removed 5 bases from V and 14 bases from J, with 15 bases in between. Per the germline V gene, CDR1 is SGHVS and CDR2 is FQNEAQ. This CDR3 has 12 amino acids. CDR3 coding DNA: TGTGCCAGCAGCCCTGACAGTGGCCTGCTGTTTTTT. It is translated as CASSPDSGLLFF.

This clonotype was observed a single time. J is TRBJ2-3 and V is TRBV4-3; 10 bases match TRBD2. Germline lookup yields CDR1 LGHNA and CDR2 YSLEER. With V trimmed by 1 base and J by 4 bases, 11 bases remained unmatched. The CDR3 is made up of 18 amino acids. The CDR3 loop is CASSQVRGLAGVSDTQYF. DNA for the CDR3: TGCGCCAGCAGCCAAGTGAGGGGGCTAGCGGGGGTATCAGATACGCAGTATTTT.

The genes are TRBV2 and TRBJ2-5; unclear D gene. This CDR3 comprises 15 residues. Germline lookup yields CDR1 SNHLY and CDR2 FYNNEI. Between the trimmed V and J ends, which lost 7 bases and 5 bases, there was a span of 20 bases. DNA for the CDR3: TGTGCCAGCATCACCGTTGACGGGTTTAGGGAGACCCAGTACTTC. This gives the protein CASITVDGFRETQYF.

The V gene is TRBV5-1, the J gene TRBJ2-3, with unresolved D. The germline gives CDR1 SGHRS, CDR2 YFSETQ. Trimming took 2 bases from V and 3 from J, leaving 7 bases between them. CDR3 length equals 13 residues. CDR3 DNA sequence: TGCGCCAGCAGCTTCCGACGGACAGATACGCAGTATTTT. Its protein is CASSFRRTDTQYF.

The J gene is TRBJ2-7, the V gene TRBV19, with 10 positions matching TRBD1. The CDR3 loop spans 16 amino acids. V shed 4 bases and J 4 bases; nucleotides not matched to a gene: 10. Germline-derived CDR1 and CDR2 are LNHDA and SQIVND (reference sequence). CDR3: CASSTAFGDRGYEQYF. In nucleotides, the CDR3 is TGTGCCAGTAGTACGGCCTTCGGGGACAGGGGATACGAGCAGTACTTC.

J is TRBJ2-3 and V is TRBV5-1; unclear D gene. Germline assignment: CDR1 SGHRS and CDR2 YFSETQ. The CDR3 consists of 16 residues. The V gene lost 4 bases and the J gene lost 1 base, with 16 bases spanning the gap. The DNA for the CDR3 is TGCGCCAGCAGCACCGGACGGGCTGGAGGCACAGATACGCAGTATTTT. Translating gives CASSTGRAGGTDTQYF. Drawing the rest from reference TRBV5-1 and TRBJ2-3, the complete variable domain is KAGVTQTPRYLIKTRGQQVTLSCSPISGHRSVSWYQQTPGQGLQFLFEYFSETQRNKGNFPGRFSGRQFSNSRSEMNVSTLELGDSALYLCASSTGRAGGTDTQYFGPGTRLTVL.

The chain links TRBV18 to TRBJ2-3; 8 bases align to TRBD2. J lost 5 bases, V lost 3 bases, and 4 bases had no gene match. The CDR3 has 14 amino acids. Germline CDR1 reads KGHSH; CDR2 reads LQKENI. CDR3 sequence (DNA): TGTGCCAGCTCACCCGGGACTAGAGGAGATACGCAGTATTTT. It encodes CASSPGTRGDTQYF.

This clonotype has only a few counts. The J gene is TRBJ2-3, the V gene TRBV7-2; 13 bases are a match to TRBD2. Germline V CDR1 and CDR2: SGHTA, FQGNSA. Trimming removed 5 bases from V and 11 bases from J; junction bases left unmatched: 19. The length of the CDR3 is 18 residues. The CDR3 protein is CASSRTSGGVGTVSGQYF. CDR3 nucleotide sequence: TGTGCCAGCAGCCGCACTAGCGGGGGGGTCGGGACCGTTAGTGGGCAGTATTTT.

This clonotype came up many times. The rearrangement joins TRBV2 to TRBJ2-4; possibly TRBD1 or TRBD2 for D (6 bases each). V lost 4 bases and J 5 bases, leaving 12 bases between the germline ends. CDR1 and CDR2 from the germline V gene are SNHLY and FYNNEI. This CDR3 comprises 14 residues. The CDR3 protein is CASSVRGQENIQYF. For the CDR3, the DNA is TGTGCCAGCAGTGTACGGGGGCAGGAAAACATTCAGTACTTC. The whole variable domain, remainder taken from reference TRBV2 and TRBJ2-4, is EPEVTQTPSHQVTQMGQEVILRCVPISNHLYFYWYRQILGQKVEFLVSFYNNEISEKSEIFDDQFSVERPDGSNFTLKIRSTKLEDSAMYFCASSVRGQENIQYFGAGTRLSVL.

This clonotype showed up just a few times. The chain uses TRBV20-1 and TRBJ2-5, with 8 bases that match TRBD2. V shed 6 bases, J shed 4 bases, and the junction held 10 bases outside the gene matches. Germline CDR1 is DFQATT and CDR2 is SNEGSKA (reference sequence). The CDR3 length is 14 residues. This CDR3 reads CSARTGSGRETQYF. CDR3 bases: TGCAGTGCCAGGACCGGGAGCGGGAGAGAGACCCAGTACTTC.

This clonotype was recorded a few times. The chain uses TRBV20-1 and TRBJ2-1, with D tentatively TRBD2 (5 bases). The germline V gene encodes CDR1 DFQATT and CDR2 SNEGSKA (reference sequence). The V and J ends lost 6 bases and 2 bases respectively, with 17 bases between them. The CDR3 runs to 15 residues. The CDR3 coding sequence is TGCAGTGCCGGTCGGGATCAGCGTCCCTACAATGAGCAGTTCTTC. It encodes CSAGRDQRPYNEQFF.

This clonotype has a handful of counts. The chain links TRBV5-4 to TRBJ2-7; D might be TRBD1 (6 bases). Deletions cut 5 bases from V and 1 base from J, with 16 bases between. The CDR3 loop spans 15 amino acids. Per germline, CDR1 SGHNT and CDR2 YYREEE (reference sequence). Here the CDR3 DNA reads TGTGCCAGCAGTCCGGGACATGGATCTTCCTACGAGCAGTACTTC. Translated, it gives CASSPGHGSSYEQYF.

A few counts support this clonotype. The chain joins TRBV5-4 to TRBJ2-3; D is unclear. Per germline, CDR1 SGHNT and CDR2 YYREEE (reference sequence). The CDR3 contains 13 residues. The germline V and J ends were trimmed by 4 bases and 0 bases, with 6 bases remaining between them. The CDR3 sequence: CASSGDSTDTQYF. The CDR3 DNA is TGTGCCAGCAGCGGTGACAGCACAGATACGCAGTATTTT.

This clonotype was picked up many times. The chain is built from TRBV5-1 and TRBJ2-3, with TRBD2 identical over 7 bases. Germline-derived CDR1 and CDR2 are SGHRS and YFSETQ. The CDR3 sequence is 16 residues long. J gave up 3 bases and V 0 bases, and 7 bases lay outside the gene matches. The CDR3 DNA is TGCGCCAGCAGCTTGGGACTAGCCGCTCCTACAGATACGCAGTATTTT. This gives the protein CASSLGLAAPTDTQYF.

The V and J genes are TRBV4-1 and TRBJ1-1; D perhaps matches TRBD1 (6 bases). Germline V gene lookup returns CDR1 MGHRA and CDR2 YSYEKL. V lost 3 bases to trimming and J lost 5 bases, with 16 bases between them. This CDR3 is 15 amino acids long. The CDR3 loop is CASSQYTGKETEAFF. CDR3 DNA: TGCGCCAGCAGCCAGTATACAGGGAAGGAAACTGAAGCTTTCTTT.

There are a few counts of this clonotype. The rearrangement uses TRBV4-3 and TRBJ2-1; D unclear. Trimming left V 0 bases short and J 12 bases short, with 12 bases between. The CDR3 runs 13 residues. Per the germline V gene, CDR1 is LGHNA and CDR2 is YSLEER. The CDR3 protein is CASSQEEWAPQFF. The CDR3 region has the DNA TGCGCCAGCAGCCAAGAGGAATGGGCCCCGCAGTTCTTC.

This clonotype has a handful of counts. This chain links TRBV18 with TRBJ1-5; maybe TRBD1 (6 bases). V was cut by 1 base and J by 6 bases, with 7 bases left in between. The CDR3 totals 13 residues. The V gene's germline CDR1 is KGHSH and CDR2 LQKENI. CDR3 sequence (DNA): TGTGCCAGCTCACCACTACAGGGTCAGCCCCAGCATTTT. Protein product: CASSPLQGQPQHF.

This clonotype was seen a few times. The chain uses TRBV5-4 and TRBJ2-3; 13 bases match TRBD2. The CDR3 covers 16 residues. The germline V gene encodes CDR1 SGHNT and CDR2 YYREEE (reference sequence). The V and J ends lost 3 bases and 6 bases, in that order; junction bases with no gene match: 7. The chain's CDR3 is CASSSGLAGELDTQYF. CDR3 DNA: TGTGCCAGCAGCTCAGGACTAGCGGGGGAGTTGGATACGCAGTATTTT.